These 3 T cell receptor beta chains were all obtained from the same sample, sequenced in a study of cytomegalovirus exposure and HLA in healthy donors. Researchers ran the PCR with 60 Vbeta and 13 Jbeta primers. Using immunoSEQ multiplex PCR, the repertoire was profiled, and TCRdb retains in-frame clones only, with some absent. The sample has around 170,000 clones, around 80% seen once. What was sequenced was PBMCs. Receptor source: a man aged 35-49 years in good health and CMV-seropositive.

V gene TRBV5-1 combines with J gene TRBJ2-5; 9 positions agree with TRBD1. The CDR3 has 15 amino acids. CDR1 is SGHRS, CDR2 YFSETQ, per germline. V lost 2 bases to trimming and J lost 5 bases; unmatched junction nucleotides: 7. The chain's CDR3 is CASSFGDRVSETQYF. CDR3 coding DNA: TGCGCCAGCAGCTTCGGGGACAGGGTCAGCGAGACCCAGTACTTC.

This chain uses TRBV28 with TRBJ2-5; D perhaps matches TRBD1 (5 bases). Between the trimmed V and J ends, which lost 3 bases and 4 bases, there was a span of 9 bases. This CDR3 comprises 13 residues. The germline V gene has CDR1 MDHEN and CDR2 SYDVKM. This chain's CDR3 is CASSLEGAETQYF. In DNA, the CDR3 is TGTGCCAGCAGTTTGGAAGGGGCAGAGACCCAGTACTTC.

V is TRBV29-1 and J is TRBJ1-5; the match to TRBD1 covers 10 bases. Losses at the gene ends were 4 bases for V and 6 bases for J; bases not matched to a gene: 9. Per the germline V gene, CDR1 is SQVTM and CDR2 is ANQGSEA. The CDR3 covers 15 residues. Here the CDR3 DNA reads TGCAGCGTTGTGACAGGGGGCGCGGGGGGTCAGCCCCAGCATTTT. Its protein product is CSVVTGGAGGQPQHF. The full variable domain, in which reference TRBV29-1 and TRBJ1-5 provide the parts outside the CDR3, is SAVISQKPSRDICQRGTSLTIQCQVDSQVTMMFWYRQQPGQSLTLIATANQGSEATYESGFVIDKFPISRPNLTFSTLTVSNMSPEDSSIYLCSVVTGGAGGQPQHFGDGTRLSIL.